The sequence of this TCR beta chain was determined in a study of T cells after yellow fever vaccination. MiXCR was run by TCRdb on the 5' RACE reads, yielding one entry per CDR3 protein. Of hundreds of thousands of distinct CDR3 sequences detected, 10% to 15% appear once; the ten largest clones hold just under 15%. This clonotype has only a few counts. Per the germline V gene, CDR1 is MNHNS and CDR2 is SASEGT. V was shortened by 5 bases and J by 5 bases, with 18 bases between the two germline ends. The CDR3 spans 15 residues. The chain employs TRBV6-1 and TRBJ1-2; D ambiguous. The sequence came from a man in his thirties or forties who received the YFV17D yellow fever vaccine. Sequencing used PBMCs, obtained on the day of the yellow fever booster vaccination. The CDR3 here is CASSTTGMVYYGYTF. CDR3 nucleotide sequence: TGTGCCAGCAGTACAACCGGGATGGTTTATTATGGCTACACCTTC.